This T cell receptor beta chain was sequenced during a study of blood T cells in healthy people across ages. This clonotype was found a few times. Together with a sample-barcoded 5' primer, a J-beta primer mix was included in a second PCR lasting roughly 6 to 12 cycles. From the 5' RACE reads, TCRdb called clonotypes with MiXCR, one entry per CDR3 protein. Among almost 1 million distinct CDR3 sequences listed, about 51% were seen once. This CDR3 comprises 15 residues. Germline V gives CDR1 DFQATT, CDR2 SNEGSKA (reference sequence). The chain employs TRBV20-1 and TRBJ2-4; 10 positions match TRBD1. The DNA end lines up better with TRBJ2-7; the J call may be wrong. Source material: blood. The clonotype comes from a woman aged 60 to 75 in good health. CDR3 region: CSASGTGAFTYEQYF. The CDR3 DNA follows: TGCAGTGCTTCCGGGACAGGGGCCTTTACCTACGAGCAGTACTTC.